This TCR beta chain came from a study of OX40 agonist ivuxolimab in advanced cancers. Germline CDR1 MNHNY, CDR2 SVGAGI (reference sequence). V gave up 0 bases and J gave up 8 bases, with 13 bases separating them. The CDR3 covers 14 residues. The protocol was immunoSEQ multiplex PCR, while the TCRdb copy is restricted to in-frame clones and leaves out a portion. The data contain about 60,000 clones, around 88% of them singletons. This clonotype was obtained from an adult with an advanced solid tumor such as melanoma, head and neck, liver or kidney cancer. The chain employs TRBV6-6 and TRBJ1-2; a possible D gene is TRBD1 (6 bases). Sequences were derived from CD4+ or CD8+ T cells sorted from blood, sampled in a trial of the OX40 agonist ivuxolimab. CDR3 residues: CASSYSRQGLGYTF. The DNA for the CDR3 is TGTGCCAGCAGTTACTCTAGGCAGGGGTTGGGCTACACCTTC.